The 17 T cell receptor beta chains below come from one sample, sequenced in a study of cytomegalovirus exposure and HLA in healthy donors. The PCR ran on 60 Vbeta and 13 Jbeta primers. Data came from immunoSEQ multiplex PCR; TCRdb stores just in-frame clones and leaves some out. This sample has about 130,000 clones, with about 8.5% found just once. Sequencing was done on a sample of PBMCs. These receptors came from a man aged 35 to 55 in good health and CMV-seronegative.

This clone appeared a few times. V gene TRBV5-8 combines with J gene TRBJ1-1; D is possibly TRBD1 (6 bases). V was pared by 5 bases and J by 4 bases, with 9 bases between. Germline V lookup: CDR1 SGHTS, CDR2 YDEGEE. The CDR3 is 12 residues long. This chain's CDR3 is CASSLTGTEAFF. In nucleotides, the CDR3 is TGTGCCAGCAGTCTGACAGGCACTGAAGCTTTCTTT. Full variable domain (outside the CDR3, taken from reference TRBV5-8 and TRBJ1-1): EAGVTQSPTHLIKTRGQQATLRCSPISGHTSVYWYQQALGLGLQFLLWYDEGEERNRGNFPPRFSGRQFPNYSSELNVNALELEDSALYLCASSLTGTEAFFGQGTRLTVV.

V and J are TRBV5-1 and TRBJ2-2; 11 bases fit TRBD1. CDR3 length: 16 residues. Germline CDR1 is SGHRS and CDR2 is YFSETQ. V dropped 6 bases and J dropped 3; count of bases not matched to a gene: 7. As DNA, the CDR3 is TGCGCCAGCACTTACACGGACAGGGGGCACACCGGGGAGCTGTTTTTT. It is translated as CASTYTDRGHTGELFF.

There are a few counts of this clone. This chain connects TRBV28 to TRBJ1-1; TRBD1 agrees at 9 bases. CDR3 length: 14 residues. The junction had 4 bases not matched to a gene; V was cut back by 5 bases and J by 3 bases. The V gene's germline CDR1 is MDHEN and CDR2 SYDVKM. CDR3 DNA: TGTGCCAGCAGTCTCACAGGGGGCCACACTGAAGCTTTCTTT. The encoded protein is CASSLTGGHTEAFF.

Here the CDR3 reads CASSLKQAKDTIYF. CDR3 bases: TGTGCCAGCAGCTTAAAACAGGCGAAGGACACCATATATTTT. This chain connects TRBV7-3 to TRBJ1-3, with D possibly TRBD1 on 5 matching bases. This CDR3 region has 14 residues. The germline V gene has CDR1 SGHTA and CDR2 FQGTGA. V gave up 1 base and J gave up 8 bases, with 12 bases separating them.

The rearrangement uses TRBV5-1 and TRBJ1-2; D ambiguous. Looked up from germline, CDR1 is SGHRS and CDR2 is YFSETQ. V lost 0 bases and J lost 1, with 13 bases in between. The CDR3 is 16 amino acids. The CDR3 DNA is TGCGCCAGCAGCTTGGATCCCGGCCGACTTAACTATGGCTACACCTTC. This translates into CASSLDPGRLNYGYTF.

The CDR3 DNA is TGTGCCAGCAGTGTAGGGGTTGGGACTGAAGCTTTCTTT. It yields the protein CASSVGVGTEAFF. The rearrangement joins TRBV2 to TRBJ1-1; TRBD1 might be the D (5 bases). The CDR3 loop spans 13 amino acids. CDR1 is SNHLY, CDR2 FYNNEI, per germline. Deletions cut 4 bases from V and 5 bases from J, with 11 bases between. The whole variable domain, remainder taken from reference TRBV2 and TRBJ1-1, is EPEVTQTPSHQVTQMGQEVILRCVPISNHLYFYWYRQILGQKVEFLVSFYNNEISEKSEIFDDQFSVERPDGSNFTLKIRSTKLEDSAMYFCASSVGVGTEAFFGQGTRLTVV.

This clone was counted only a few times. The chain employs TRBV6-1 and TRBJ1-6; D is unclear. The CDR3 is 15 residues long. Germline loops: CDR1 MNHNS, CDR2 SASEGT. Trimming left V 2 bases short and J 7 bases short, with 12 bases between. CDR3 amino acids: CASSEPGVYNSPLHF. CDR3 bases: TGTGCCAGCAGTGAACCGGGTGTTTACAATTCACCCCTCCACTTT.

This clone was seen only a few times. This sequence joins TRBV25-1 and TRBJ1-2; D is unresolved. V was clipped by 7 bases and J by 4 bases, with 7 bases between them. Germline loops: CDR1 MGHDK, CDR2 SYGVNS. This CDR3 is 11 amino acids long. CDR3 in amino acids: CASKAGYGYTF. CDR3 DNA sequence: TGTGCCAGCAAGGCGGGCTATGGCTACACCTTC.

This clone was seen more than once but under ten times. This chain links TRBV6-1 with TRBJ2-7, with a tentative D call TRBD1 (5 bases). Germline loops: CDR1 MNHNS, CDR2 SASEGT. The CDR3 sequence is 13 residues long. The V end lost 4 bases, the J end lost 2 bases, and 9 bases lay between the germline ends. CDR3 protein: CASSGTQAYEQYF. The CDR3 DNA reads as TGTGCCAGCAGTGGGACACAAGCCTACGAGCAGTACTTC.

This clone was detected only a few times. The chain links TRBV10-3 to TRBJ1-1; maybe TRBD1 (6 bases). There are 12 residues in the CDR3. In germline, CDR1 is ENHRY, CDR2 SYGVKD. V lost 6 bases to trimming and J lost 8 bases, with 13 bases between them. In DNA form, the CDR3 reads TGTGCCATCAGCCGGACAGAAGAGGAAGCTTTCTTT. Its translation: CAISRTEEEAFF.

In this sample, this clone turned up a few times. The V and J genes are TRBV2 and TRBJ1-2; D might be TRBD1 (6 bases). Trimming stripped 10 bases from V and 4 bases from J, with 19 bases between. This CDR3 comprises 14 residues. The germline CDR1 and CDR2 sequences are SNHLY and FYNNEI. CDR3 DNA sequence: TGTGCCACCTCGGACAGCATGAAAGGCTATGGCTACACCTTC. The encoded protein is CATSDSMKGYGYTF.

The rearrangement joins TRBV9 to TRBJ2-3; TRBD2 aligns across 9 bases. Unmatched junction bases numbered 3, after V lost 0 bases and J lost 1 base. The V gene's germline CDR1 is SGDLS and CDR2 YYNGEE. The CDR3 totals 16 residues. In DNA, the CDR3 is TGTGCCAGCAGCGTAGGAACTAGCGGGCGCACAGATACGCAGTATTTT. This gives the protein CASSVGTSGRTDTQYF. The full variable domain, with the rest looked up from reference TRBV9 and TRBJ2-3, is DSGVTQTPKHLITATGQRVTLRCSPRSGDLSVYWYQQSLDQGLQFLIQYYNGEERAKGNILERFSAQQFPDLHSELNLSSLELGDSALYFCASSVGTSGRTDTQYFGPGTRLTVL.

The sample holds a few counts of this clone. CDR3 coding DNA: TGTGCCAGCAGAACACTAGCGGGGGGATCCTACAATGAGCAGTTCTTC. It is translated as CASRTLAGGSYNEQFF. The chain combines TRBV28 with TRBJ2-1, with TRBD2 matching over 12 bases. CDR1 and CDR2 from the germline V gene are MDHEN and SYDVKM. V shed 6 bases and J 1 base; nucleotides not matched to a gene: 4. The CDR3 covers 16 residues. The whole variable domain, remainder taken from reference TRBV28 and TRBJ2-1, is DVKVTQSSRYLVKRTGEKVFLECVQDMDHENMFWYRQDPGLGLRLIYFSYDVKMKEKGDIPEGYSVSREKKERFSLILESASTNQTSMYLCASRTLAGGSYNEQFFGPGTRLTVL.

J is TRBJ1-5 and V is TRBV5-4; D is unresolved. CDR3 length: 13 amino acids. V lost 4 bases and J lost 2, with 7 bases in between. In germline, CDR1 is SGHNT, CDR2 YYREEE (reference sequence). Here the CDR3 DNA reads TGTGCCAGCAGCGTCCAGGGCAATCAGCCCCAGCATTTT. This encodes CASSVQGNQPQHF.

The rearrangement links TRBV5-4 to TRBJ2-3, with D unclear. The CDR3 has 14 residues. In germline, CDR1 is SGHNT, CDR2 YYREEE (reference sequence). V was trimmed by 2 bases and J by 2 bases, leaving 9 bases between them. The CDR3 protein is CASSLGRPTDTQYF. The CDR3 nucleotides are TGTGCCAGCAGCTTAGGCAGGCCCACAGATACGCAGTATTTT.

V is TRBV30 and J is TRBJ1-2; 9 nucleotides align to TRBD1. J lost 8 bases, V lost 4 bases, and 11 bases had no gene match. CDR3 length equals 14 residues. The germline V gene encodes CDR1 GTSNPN and CDR2 SVGIG (reference sequence). The CDR3 DNA reads TGTGCCTGGAACACCCCCGGGACAGGGTACGGCTACACCTTC. This sequence encodes CAWNTPGTGYGYTF.

The chain employs TRBV4-2 and TRBJ2-7; D gene unclear. Per the germline V gene, CDR1 is LGHNA and CDR2 is YNFKEQ. The germline V and J ends were trimmed by 1 base and 2 bases, with 9 bases remaining between them. The CDR3 runs to 14 residues. The CDR3 loop reads CASSQAQWTYEQYF. In DNA, the CDR3 is TGTGCCAGCAGCCAAGCACAGTGGACCTACGAGCAGTACTTC.